This T cell receptor (beta chain) was sequenced in a study of blood T cell repertoires in COVID-19. Overall study context: Acute-phase and convalescent COVID-19 samples originated in the United States, Italy and Spain. PBMCs, B-cell-depleted T cells, or T cells were the source of the cDNA or gDNA that made up the material.

Under the authors' procedure: From reference gene primer amplification, estimates of nucleated cell counts were derived. The protocol was immunoSEQ multiplex PCR, while the TCRdb copy is restricted to in-frame clones and leaves out a portion. V, J and clone size reflect that table, while D and trimming were determined from the DNA. The table records more than 50,000 clones, around 90% of them present only once. CDR3 length: 11 residues. The V end was cut by 5 bases, the J end by 7 bases, with 8 bases between. Germline lookup yields CDR1 DFQATT and CDR2 SNEGSKA (reference sequence). Sequenced material: peripheral blood. This TCR was sampled from a human donor with active COVID-19. The donor label of this sample is uncertain. The gene calls are TRBV20-1 and TRBJ2-2; D gene uncertain. The CDR3 sequence: CSAPFGGELFF. In DNA form, the CDR3 reads TGCAGTGCTCCCTTCGGCGGGGAGCTGTTTTTT.